This is a list of T cell receptor beta chains from one sample in a study of regulatory T cells in long-lasting Graves disease. TCRdb re-derived calls from the multiplex PCR reads in MiXCR, one entry per CDR3 protein. The repertoire holds approximately 350,000 distinct CDR3 sequences, 12% seen once, with under 20% in the top ten. These same records also appear under a second study, on T cells in Graves' hyperthyroidism and ophthalmopathy.

Sequencing used peripheral blood mononuclear cells (PBMCs), obtained at new diagnosis, from a patient treated with antithyroid drugs. The receptors come from a woman younger than 35 with Graves disease. Each CDR3 is given with its conserved first and last residue.

J,V,length,CDR3
TRBJ2-1,TRBV30,10,CAWSVNEQFF
TRBJ2-3,TRBV6-1,13,CASSLQRRDTQYF
TRBJ1-2,TRBV2,13,CASSAIQGGGYTF
TRBJ2-1,TRBV6-2/TRBV6-3,15,CASTTGGPGYNEQFF
TRBJ2-1,TRBV3-1,16,CASSQRKGYGNNEQFF
TRBJ1-2,TRBV12-3/TRBV12-4,13,CASSLLRNYGYTF
TRBJ2-1,TRBV4-3,16,CASSQGRFELYNEQFF
TRBJ2-2,TRBV6-9,17,CASSYRRLAEPPGELFF
TRBJ1-1,TRBV7-2,14,CASSLDRGPTEAFF
TRBJ2-7,TRBV6-1,17,CASSHRIAGSGTYEQYF
TRBJ1-1,TRBV4-1,15,CASATTGAVYSEAFF
TRBJ2-1,TRBV20-1,16,CSASLGRTESYNEQFF
TRBJ1-2,TRBV28,14,CASRLRGSNYGYTF
TRBJ2-5,TRBV15,12,CATSSISETQYF
TRBJ2-1,TRBV10-1,17,CASSKSGLLRGLNEQFF
TRBJ2-3,TRBV27,17,CASSVGWPRKTTDTQYF
TRBJ1-1,TRBV10-3,16,CAISEMRQVDFTEAFF
TRBJ2-7,TRBV2,16,CASSYSTYSISYEQYF
TRBJ2-3,TRBV20-1,14,CSALRTGRTDTQYF
TRBJ1-1,TRBV12-3/TRBV12-4,16,CASSPPPGLGNTEAFF
TRBJ1-1,TRBV29-1,14,CSVAGTGVNTEAFF
TRBJ1-6,TRBV9,14,CASSVEQTNSPLHF
TRBJ1-4,TRBV12-3/TRBV12-4,15,CASSRWRATNEKLFF
TRBJ1-1,TRBV7-9,17,CASSLPGREGKNTEAFF
TRBJ1-2,TRBV12-3/TRBV12-4,13,CASKRSPYGGYTF
TRBJ2-2,TRBV10-3,15,CAISSGGGNTGELFF
TRBJ1-1,TRBV6-9,13,CASSLNRRSEAFF
TRBJ2-5,TRBV24-1,16,CATSHGKGPVGETQYF
TRBJ1-5,TRBV6-1,17,CASRVQGAPYSNQPQHF
TRBJ2-7,TRBV20-1,16,CSALGSRAGAPYEQYF
TRBJ2-5,TRBV7-2,12,CASSLGQETQYF
TRBJ1-6,TRBV2,15,CASSQDGGNNSPLHF
TRBJ2-3,TRBV7-2,16,CASSLSLAGNTDTQYF
TRBJ1-1,TRBV7-3,13,CASSLNPDTEAFF
TRBJ2-2,TRBV6-1,17,CASSILLIAGDTGELFF
TRBJ2-3,TRBV7-9,14,CASLLGGVGDTQYF
TRBJ2-1,TRBV28,18,CASSLGTSGSLGTNEQFF
TRBJ2-1,TRBV3-1,15,CASSQVAGGHNEQFF
TRBJ1-5,TRBV5-1,15,CASSPRGGRNQPQHF
TRBJ1-1,TRBV27,14,CASSEGTVIAEAFF